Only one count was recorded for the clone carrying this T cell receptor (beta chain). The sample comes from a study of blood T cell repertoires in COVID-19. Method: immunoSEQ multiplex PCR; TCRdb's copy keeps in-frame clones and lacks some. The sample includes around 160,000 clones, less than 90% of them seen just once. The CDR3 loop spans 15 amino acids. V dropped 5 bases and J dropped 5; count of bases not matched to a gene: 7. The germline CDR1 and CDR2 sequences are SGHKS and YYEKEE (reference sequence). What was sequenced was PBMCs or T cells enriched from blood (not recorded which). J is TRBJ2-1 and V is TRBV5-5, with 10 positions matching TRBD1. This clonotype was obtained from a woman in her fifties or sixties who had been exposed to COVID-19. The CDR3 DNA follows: TGTGCCAGCAGTTCGACAGGGGGCATAAACAATGAGCAGTTCTTC. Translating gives CASSSTGGINNEQFF.